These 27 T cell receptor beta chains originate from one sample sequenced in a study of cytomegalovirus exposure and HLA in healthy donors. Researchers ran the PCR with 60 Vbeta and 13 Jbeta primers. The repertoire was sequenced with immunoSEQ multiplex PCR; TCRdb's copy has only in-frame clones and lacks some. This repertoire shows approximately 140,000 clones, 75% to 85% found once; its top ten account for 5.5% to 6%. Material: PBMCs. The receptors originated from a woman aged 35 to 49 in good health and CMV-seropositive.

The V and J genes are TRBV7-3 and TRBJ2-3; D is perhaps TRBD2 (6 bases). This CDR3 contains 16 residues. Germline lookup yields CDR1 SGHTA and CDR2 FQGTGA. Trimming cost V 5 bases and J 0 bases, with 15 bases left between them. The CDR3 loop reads CASSPWTGGSTDTQYF. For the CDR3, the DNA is TGTGCCAGCAGCCCTTGGACCGGGGGAAGCACAGATACGCAGTATTTT.

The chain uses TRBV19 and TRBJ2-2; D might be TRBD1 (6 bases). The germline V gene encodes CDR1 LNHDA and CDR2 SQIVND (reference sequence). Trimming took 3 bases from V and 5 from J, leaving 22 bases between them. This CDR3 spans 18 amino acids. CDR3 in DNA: TGTGCCAGTAGTATCCTCCCGCCGGGACAATCGGTTACCGGGGAGCTGTTTTTT. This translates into CASSILPPGQSVTGELFF.

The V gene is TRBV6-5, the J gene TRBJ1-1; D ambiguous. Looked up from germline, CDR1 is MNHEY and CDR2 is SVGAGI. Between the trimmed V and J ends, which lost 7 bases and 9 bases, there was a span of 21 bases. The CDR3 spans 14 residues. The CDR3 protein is CASKVWIREEKAFF. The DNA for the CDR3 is TGTGCCAGCAAAGTTTGGATACGGGAGGAGAAAGCTTTCTTT.

Here the CDR3 DNA reads TGTGCCAGCAGCTTAATCCTCCTAGCCGGAGGGGAGACCCAGTACTTC. Translating it yields CASSLILLAGGETQYF. The chain recombines TRBV7-2 with TRBJ2-5; D perhaps matches TRBD2 (6 bases). CDR1 and CDR2 (germline): SGHTA, FQGNSA. This CDR3 contains 16 residues. Trimming removed 2 bases from V and 5 bases from J, with 18 bases in between.

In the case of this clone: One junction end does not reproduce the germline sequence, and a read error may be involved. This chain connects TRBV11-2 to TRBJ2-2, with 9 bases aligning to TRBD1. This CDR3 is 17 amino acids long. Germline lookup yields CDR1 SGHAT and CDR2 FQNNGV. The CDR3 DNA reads TGTGCCAGCAGCTCGAGAGGGACAGGGCTAAAGACCGAGGAGCTGTTTTTT. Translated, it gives CASSSRGTGLKTEELFF.

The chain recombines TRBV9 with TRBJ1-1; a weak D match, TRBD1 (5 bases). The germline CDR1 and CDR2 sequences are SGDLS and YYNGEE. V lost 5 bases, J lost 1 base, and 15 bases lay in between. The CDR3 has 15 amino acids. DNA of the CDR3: TGTGCCAGCAGTTTTTTCGATCAGGGGAACACTGAAGCTTTCTTT. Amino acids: CASSFFDQGNTEAFF.

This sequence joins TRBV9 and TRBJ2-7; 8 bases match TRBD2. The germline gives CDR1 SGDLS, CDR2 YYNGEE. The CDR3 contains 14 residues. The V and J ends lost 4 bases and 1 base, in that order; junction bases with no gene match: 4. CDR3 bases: TGTGCCAGCAGCCGGACTAGCCGGTCCTACGAGCAGTACTTC. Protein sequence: CASSRTSRSYEQYF.

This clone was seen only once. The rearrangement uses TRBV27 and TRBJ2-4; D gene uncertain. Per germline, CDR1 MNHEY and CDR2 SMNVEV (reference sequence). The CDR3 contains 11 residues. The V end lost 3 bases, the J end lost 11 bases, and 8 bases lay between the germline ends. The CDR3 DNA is TGTGCCAGCAGTTTGGGCAAACTTCAGTACTTC. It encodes CASSLGKLQYF.

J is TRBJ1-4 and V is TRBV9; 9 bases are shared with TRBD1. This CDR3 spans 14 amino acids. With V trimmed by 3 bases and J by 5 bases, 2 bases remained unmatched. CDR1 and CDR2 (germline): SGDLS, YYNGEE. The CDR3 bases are TGTGCCAGCAGCGCCGGACAGGGGAATGAAAAACTGTTTTTT. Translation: CASSAGQGNEKLFF.

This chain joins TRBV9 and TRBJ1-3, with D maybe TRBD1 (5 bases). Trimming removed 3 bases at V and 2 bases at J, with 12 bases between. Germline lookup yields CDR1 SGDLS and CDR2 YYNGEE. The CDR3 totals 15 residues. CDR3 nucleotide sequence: TGTGCCAGCAGCGAATGGGGGGGAGCTGGAAACACCATATATTTT. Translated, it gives CASSEWGGAGNTIYF.

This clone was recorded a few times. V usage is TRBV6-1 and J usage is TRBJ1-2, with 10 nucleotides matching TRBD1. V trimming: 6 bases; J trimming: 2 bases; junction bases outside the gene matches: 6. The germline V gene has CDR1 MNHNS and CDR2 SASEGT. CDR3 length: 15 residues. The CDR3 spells CASRAPGQGNYGYTF. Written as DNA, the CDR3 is TGTGCCAGCAGAGCACCGGGACAGGGGAACTATGGCTACACCTTC.

This CDR3 is CASARAGPYEQYF. As DNA, the CDR3 is TGTGCCAGCGCCAGGGCAGGCCCCTACGAGCAGTACTTC. This chain uses TRBV7-9 with TRBJ2-7; a weak D match, TRBD1 (5 bases). Trimming stripped 8 bases from V and 2 bases from J, with 13 bases between. Germline lookup yields CDR1 SEHNR and CDR2 FQNEAQ (reference sequence). The length of the CDR3 is 13 residues.

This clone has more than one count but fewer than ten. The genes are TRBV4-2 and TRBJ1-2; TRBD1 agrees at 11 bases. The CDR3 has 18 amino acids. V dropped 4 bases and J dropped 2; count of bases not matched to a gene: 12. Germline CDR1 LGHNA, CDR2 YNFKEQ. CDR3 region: CASSPLADRGRVNYGYTF. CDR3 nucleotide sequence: TGTGCCAGCAGCCCACTTGCGGACAGGGGGCGCGTCAACTATGGCTACACCTTC.

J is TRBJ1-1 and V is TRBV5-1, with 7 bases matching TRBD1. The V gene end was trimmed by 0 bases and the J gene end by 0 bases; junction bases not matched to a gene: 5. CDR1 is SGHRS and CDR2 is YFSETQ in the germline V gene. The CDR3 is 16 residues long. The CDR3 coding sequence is TGCGCCAGCAGCTTGGAGAACAGGGGTGTGAACACTGAAGCTTTCTTT. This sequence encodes CASSLENRGVNTEAFF.

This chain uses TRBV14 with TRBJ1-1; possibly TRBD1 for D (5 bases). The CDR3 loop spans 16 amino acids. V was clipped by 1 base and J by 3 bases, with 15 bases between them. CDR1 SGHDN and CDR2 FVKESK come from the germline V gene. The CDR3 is CASSQVAGHPDTEAFF. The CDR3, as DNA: TGTGCCAGCAGCCAAGTGGCCGGACACCCAGACACTGAAGCTTTCTTT.

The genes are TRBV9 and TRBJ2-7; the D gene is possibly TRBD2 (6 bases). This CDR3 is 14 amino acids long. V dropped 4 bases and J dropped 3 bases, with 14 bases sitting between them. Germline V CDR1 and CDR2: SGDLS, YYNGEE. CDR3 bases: TGTGCCAGCAGCCCGGACGGGGGAAGCTACGAGCAGTACTTC. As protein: CASSPDGGSYEQYF.

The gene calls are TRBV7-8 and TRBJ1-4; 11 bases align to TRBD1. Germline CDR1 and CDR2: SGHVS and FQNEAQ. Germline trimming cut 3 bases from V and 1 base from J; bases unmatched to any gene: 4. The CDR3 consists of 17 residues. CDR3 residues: CASSLGGQGGTNEKLFF. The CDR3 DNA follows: TGTGCCAGCAGCTTGGGGGGACAGGGGGGAACTAATGAAAAACTGTTTTTT.

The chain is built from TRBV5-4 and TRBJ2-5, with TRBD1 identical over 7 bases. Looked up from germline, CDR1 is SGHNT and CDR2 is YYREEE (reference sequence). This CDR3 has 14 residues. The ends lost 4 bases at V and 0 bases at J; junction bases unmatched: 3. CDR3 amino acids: CASSTTGHQETQYF. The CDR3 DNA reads TGTGCCAGCAGCACGACAGGGCACCAAGAGACCCAGTACTTC.

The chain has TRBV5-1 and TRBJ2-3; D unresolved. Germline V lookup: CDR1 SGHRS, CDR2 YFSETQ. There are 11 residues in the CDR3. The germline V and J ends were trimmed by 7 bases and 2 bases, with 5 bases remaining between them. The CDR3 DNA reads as TGCGCCAGCGCCTACACAGATACGCAGTATTTT. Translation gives CASAYTDTQYF.

CDR3 DNA: TGTGCCAGCAGCCAAGACGGGGGGGCGGATACGCAGTATTTT. Translation gives CASSQDGGADTQYF. The chain combines TRBV4-2 with TRBJ2-3; 8 bases are a match to TRBD2. With V trimmed by 0 bases and J by 6 bases, 2 bases remained unmatched. This CDR3 has 14 residues. Germline CDR1 is LGHNA and CDR2 is YNFKEQ.

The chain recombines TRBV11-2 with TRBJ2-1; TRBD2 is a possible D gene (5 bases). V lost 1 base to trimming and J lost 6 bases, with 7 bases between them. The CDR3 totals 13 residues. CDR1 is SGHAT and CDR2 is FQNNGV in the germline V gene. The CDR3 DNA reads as TGTGCCAGCAGCTTAGTTGGAGGCAATGAGCAGTTCTTC. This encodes CASSLVGGNEQFF. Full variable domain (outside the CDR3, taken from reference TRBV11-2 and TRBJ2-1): EAGVAQSPRYKIIEKRQSVAFWCNPISGHATLYWYQQILGQGPKLLIQFQNNGVVDDSQLPKDRFSAERLKGVDSTLKIQPAKLEDSAVYLCASSLVGGNEQFFGPGTRLTVL.

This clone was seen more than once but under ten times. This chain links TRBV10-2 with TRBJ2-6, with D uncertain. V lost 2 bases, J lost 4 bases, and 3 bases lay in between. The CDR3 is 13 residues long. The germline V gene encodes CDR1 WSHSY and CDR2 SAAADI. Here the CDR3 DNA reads TGCGCCAGCAGTGAGGCGGGGGCCAACGTCCTGACTTTC. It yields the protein CASSEAGANVLTF.

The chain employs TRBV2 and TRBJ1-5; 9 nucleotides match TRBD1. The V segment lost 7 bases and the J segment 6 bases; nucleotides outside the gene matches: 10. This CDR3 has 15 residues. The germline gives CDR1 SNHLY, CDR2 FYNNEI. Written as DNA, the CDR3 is TGTGCCAGCACCACGGGACAGGGCCTCCCTCAGCCCCAGCATTTT. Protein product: CASTTGQGLPQPQHF.

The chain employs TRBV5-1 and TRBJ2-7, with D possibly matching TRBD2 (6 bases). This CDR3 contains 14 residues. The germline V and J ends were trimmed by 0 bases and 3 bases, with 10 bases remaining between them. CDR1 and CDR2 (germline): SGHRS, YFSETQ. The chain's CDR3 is CASSLDFSGYEQYF. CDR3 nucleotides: TGCGCCAGCAGCTTGGATTTTAGCGGCTACGAGCAGTACTTC.

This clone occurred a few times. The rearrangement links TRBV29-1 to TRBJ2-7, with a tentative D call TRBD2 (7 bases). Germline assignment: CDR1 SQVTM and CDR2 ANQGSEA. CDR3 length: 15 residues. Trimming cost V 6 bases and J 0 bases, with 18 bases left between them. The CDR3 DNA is TGCAGCGTCGTCCTTTTGGGAGGGGGCTCCTACGAGCAGTACTTC. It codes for CSVVLLGGGSYEQYF.

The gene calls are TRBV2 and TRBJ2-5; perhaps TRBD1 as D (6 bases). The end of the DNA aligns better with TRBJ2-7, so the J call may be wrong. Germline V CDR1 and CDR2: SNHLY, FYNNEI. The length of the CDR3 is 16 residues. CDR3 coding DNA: TGTGCCAGCAGTGAGAGGGGGACCCCCCTAGGAGACGAGCAGTACTTC. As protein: CASSERGTPLGDEQYF.

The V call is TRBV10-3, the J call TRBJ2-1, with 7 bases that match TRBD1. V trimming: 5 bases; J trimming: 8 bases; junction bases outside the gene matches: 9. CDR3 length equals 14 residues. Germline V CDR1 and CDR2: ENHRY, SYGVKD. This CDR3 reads CAISYRGPYDEQFF. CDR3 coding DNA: TGTGCCATCAGTTACAGGGGACCCTATGATGAGCAGTTCTTC.